This TCR beta chain emerged from a study of blood T cell repertoires in COVID-19. At the level of the study: The samples span acute and convalescent COVID-19 from the United States, Italy and Spain.

Trimming left V 4 bases short and J 7 bases short, with 11 bases between. This CDR3 is 13 amino acids long. CDR1 and CDR2 (germline): MGHDK, SYGVNS. Adults between roughly 18 and 100 years of age took part from 20 to 25 US areas. The count of this clone is one. Original data processing: Amplification of reference gene primers provided the estimated nucleated cell counts. Using immunoSEQ multiplex PCR, the repertoire was profiled, and TCRdb retains in-frame clones only, with some absent. The V and J calls and clone size were taken over from that table, and D and trimming were inferred from the DNA. The data contain under 150,000 clones, 84% of them singletons.

The sample consisted of PBMCs or T cells enriched from blood (not recorded which). The chain recombines TRBV25-1 with TRBJ1-5; possibly TRBD1 for D (5 bases). This clonotype originated in a man between 50 and 59 years old in a cohort exposed to, infected with or recovered from COVID-19 (not recorded which). The CDR3 sequence is CASSGTGAQPQHF. For the CDR3, the DNA is TGTGCCAGCAGTGGCACAGGCGCGCAGCCCCAGCATTTT.